Shown below are 8 T cell receptor beta chains from a single sample sequenced in a study of shared T cell receptors in the human thymus. The data were produced by immunoSEQ multiplex PCR, yet TCRdb's version contains in-frame clones alone and is incomplete. In the table there are around 68,000 clones, 90% to 95% of which are singletons. Sequenced input: thymocytes. Every receptor here comes from a human donor.

The genes are TRBV5-4 and TRBJ1-4; D uncertain. CDR1 SGHNT and CDR2 YYREEE come from the germline V gene (reference sequence). CDR3 length equals 13 residues. The V end was cut by 1 base, the J end by 8 bases, with 9 bases between. CDR3 DNA: TGTGCCAGCAGCTTGAATTCGGCAGAAAAACTGTTTTTT. Protein sequence: CASSLNSAEKLFF.

V usage is TRBV6-5 and J usage is TRBJ1-1, with D uncertain. The CDR3 has 13 amino acids. Germline V lookup: CDR1 MNHEY, CDR2 SVGAGI. Trimming stripped 2 bases from V and 9 bases from J, with 13 bases between. CDR3 residues: CASSYRPIRQAFF. The DNA of the CDR3 is TGTGCCAGCAGTTACAGGCCGATCCGACAAGCTTTCTTT.

V is TRBV19 and J is TRBJ1-2; D is unclear. The CDR3 is made up of 16 amino acids. Germline CDR1 LNHDA, CDR2 SQIVND (reference sequence). Trimming shortened V by 0 bases and J by 1 base, and 12 bases separated the two germline ends. CDR3 region: CASSIDAETFNYGYTF. The DNA of the CDR3 is TGTGCCAGTAGTATAGATGCGGAAACCTTTAACTATGGCTACACCTTC.

This chain links TRBV4-2 with TRBJ2-7, with D tentatively TRBD1 or TRBD2 (5 bases each). CDR3 length: 16 amino acids. V dropped 4 bases and J dropped 0 bases, with 16 bases sitting between them. Germline V gene sequence: CDR1 LGHNA, CDR2 YNFKEQ. The CDR3 loop is CASSPSGPTSSYEQYF. The DNA of the CDR3 is TGTGCCAGCAGCCCATCGGGACCTACTAGCTCCTACGAGCAGTACTTC.

This chain joins TRBV12-5 and TRBJ2-2; 9 bases match TRBD1. After removal of 2 bases from V and 3 bases from J, the junction contained 10 bases not matched to a gene. Germline CDR1 and CDR2: LGHNT and FRNRAP. The CDR3 loop spans 18 amino acids. CDR3: CASGLYRDRVNYTGELFF. CDR3 in DNA: TGTGCTAGTGGTTTGTACCGGGACAGGGTAAATTACACCGGGGAGCTGTTTTTT.

The chain couples TRBV27 to TRBJ2-7; weak D call: TRBD2 (6 bases). Germline lookup yields CDR1 MNHEY and CDR2 SMNVEV (reference sequence). V was shortened by 3 bases and J by 0 bases, with 12 bases between the two germline ends. The CDR3 is made up of 15 amino acids. CDR3 sequence: CASSFGRGSSYEQYF. The CDR3 DNA reads TGTGCCAGCAGTTTTGGTCGGGGGAGCTCCTACGAGCAGTACTTC.

The chain links TRBV4-3 to TRBJ2-1; D is ambiguous. This CDR3 comprises 18 residues. The V end lost 3 bases, the J end lost 1 base, and 19 bases lay between the germline ends. Germline CDR1 is LGHNA and CDR2 is YSLEER. The CDR3 DNA sequence: TGCGCCAGCAGCCAGGGTGGGGTAGGTTCAGGATCCTACAATGAGCAGTTCTTC. This codes for CASSQGGVGSGSYNEQFF.

The CDR3 DNA reads TGTGCCAGCAAGTTACGTGACAGGGTCCCTAGCATTCAGTACTTC. The encoded protein is CASKLRDRVPSIQYF. The chain is built from TRBV6-5 and TRBJ2-4, with 7 bases matching TRBD1. Germline V gives CDR1 MNHEY, CDR2 SVGAGI. The CDR3 consists of 15 residues. After removal of 7 bases from V and 9 bases from J, the junction contained 15 bases not matched to a gene.